This entry lists 11 T cell receptor beta chains sequenced from one sample in a study of T-cell memory formation after mild COVID-19. TCRdb processed the 5' RACE reads anew with MiXCR; each CDR3 protein has one entry. The table has almost 350,000 distinct CDR3 sequences, approximately 22% seen once. The sample taken for sequencing was PBMCs or a T cell subset sorted from them (not recorded which). These receptors were collected from a man aged 18 to 35 who had mild COVID-19 (a few samples of this study predate the infection). Cell type and time point are not known.

The gene calls are TRBV11-2 and TRBJ2-3, with D tentatively TRBD2 (7 bases). With 3 bases removed from V and 0 bases from J, the gap between germline ends came to 13 bases. In germline, CDR1 is SGHAT, CDR2 FQNNGV. The CDR3 is 16 residues long. CDR3 sequence: CASSFWRGPSTDTQYF. The CDR3, as DNA: TGTGCCAGCAGCTTTTGGCGGGGGCCTAGCACAGATACGCAGTATTTT.

This clonotype was found a few times. The rearrangement uses TRBV19 and TRBJ2-5; 10 bases line up with TRBD2. V was pared by 6 bases and J by 2 bases, with 6 bases of the junction left unmatched. Germline CDR1 is LNHDA and CDR2 is SQIVND (reference sequence). This CDR3 comprises 15 residues. CDR3 in DNA: TGTGCCAGTAGGGCGCGTAGCGGGGGGCAAGAGACCCAGTACTTC. Amino acids: CASRARSGGQETQYF.

This chain uses TRBV7-9 with TRBJ2-3, with 10 bases aligning to TRBD2. Per germline, CDR1 SEHNR and CDR2 FQNEAQ (reference sequence). V shed 5 bases and J 7 bases; nucleotides not matched to a gene: 9. The CDR3 is 15 residues long. DNA for the CDR3: TGTGCCAGCAGCCTAAGCGGGGGGGCCGTAAATACGCAGTATTTT. Translated: CASSLSGGAVNTQYF.

V gene TRBV12-3 or TRBV12-4 combines with J gene TRBJ1-2, with 7 bases identical to TRBD1. Germline trimming cut 5 bases from V and 8 bases from J; bases unmatched to any gene: 14. There are 15 residues in the CDR3. The CDR3 spells CASSIYQTGNLGYTF. The CDR3 nucleotides read TGTGCCAGCAGTATTTACCAGACAGGGAACTTAGGCTACACCTTC.

The chain recombines TRBV7-7 with TRBJ2-3; tentatively, D is TRBD2 (5 bases). The germline CDR1 and CDR2 sequences are SSHAT and FNYEAQ (reference sequence). This CDR3 is 13 amino acids long. V was trimmed by 0 bases and J by 7 bases, leaving 8 bases between them. The CDR3 reads CASSLAEANTQYF. The CDR3 nucleotides read TGTGCCAGCAGCTTAGCGGAGGCGAATACGCAGTATTTT.

This clonotype was detected only a few times. The chain employs TRBV12-3 or TRBV12-4 and TRBJ2-3, with no clear D. V lost 2 bases and J 5 bases, leaving 11 bases between the germline ends. This CDR3 comprises 14 residues. As DNA, the CDR3 is TGTGCCAGCAGTTTATTGGGCTTCGGAGATACGCAGTATTTT. It codes for CASSLLGFGDTQYF.

This clonotype was counted many times. CDR3 in DNA: TGTGCCAGCAGCCAAGGACTAGCGGGGGGGTACGAGCAGTACTTC. As protein: CASSQGLAGGYEQYF. This sequence joins TRBV4-2 and TRBJ2-7; 14 positions agree with TRBD2. The CDR3 is 15 amino acids. V was pared by 1 base and J by 4 bases, with 0 bases of the junction left unmatched. Germline V gene lookup returns CDR1 LGHNA and CDR2 YNFKEQ.

The genes are TRBV6-5 and TRBJ2-5; 8 nucleotides match TRBD2. Germline assignment: CDR1 MNHEY and CDR2 SVGAGI. The CDR3 is made up of 15 amino acids. The J segment lost 1 base and the V segment lost 2 bases, leaving 3 bases of the junction unmatched. The CDR3 loop is CASSYLTSGQETQYF. CDR3 DNA sequence: TGTGCCAGCAGTTACCTTACTAGCGGCCAAGAGACCCAGTACTTC.

The V and J genes are TRBV20-1 and TRBJ2-7; D is undetermined. V lost 0 bases and J 0 bases, leaving 6 bases between the germline ends. Germline V CDR1 and CDR2: DFQATT, SNEGSKA (reference sequence). This CDR3 contains 13 residues. The CDR3 spells CSARDTASYEQYV. The DNA of the CDR3 is TGCAGTGCTAGAGATACAGCCTCCTACGAGCAGTACGTC.

The genes are TRBV4-1 and TRBJ2-7, with D hard to call. Germline loops: CDR1 MGHRA, CDR2 YSYEKL. Trimming removed 1 base at V and 0 bases at J, with 10 bases between. This CDR3 contains 15 residues. CDR3 nucleotides: TGCGCCAGCAGCCAAGGCGTGGGAATCTCCTACGAGCAGTACGTC. It specifies CASSQGVGISYEQYV.

Only a few counts were recorded for this clonotype. The rearrangement links TRBV18 to TRBJ2-3, with D perhaps matching TRBD2 (6 bases). The V and J ends lost 3 bases and 11 bases respectively, with 12 bases between them. Germline-derived CDR1 and CDR2 are KGHSH and LQKENI. This CDR3 has 12 residues. This CDR3 reads CASSPIPGRQYF. CDR3 DNA sequence: TGTGCCAGCTCACCGATTCCCGGGAGGCAGTATTTT.